This T cell receptor (beta chain) was sequenced for a study of T cells after somatic rescue of genetic block. The length of the CDR3 is 16 residues. CDR1 and CDR2 (germline): MDHEN, SYDVKM. Trimming shortened V by 3 bases and J by 0 bases, and 15 bases separated the two germline ends. The table came from immunoSEQ multiplex PCR; TCRdb's copy has only in-frame clones and leaves some out. The data show roughly 65,000 clones, approximately 90% seen once. This sequence originates from a man between 40 and 49 years old. The sample was peripheral blood mononuclear cells (PBMCs). The chain has TRBV28 and TRBJ2-7, with D possibly matching TRBD1 (5 bases). CDR3 sequence: CASSFMARAFSYEQYF. In nucleotides, the CDR3 is TGTGCCAGCAGTTTCATGGCCAGGGCCTTCTCCTACGAGCAGTACTTC.